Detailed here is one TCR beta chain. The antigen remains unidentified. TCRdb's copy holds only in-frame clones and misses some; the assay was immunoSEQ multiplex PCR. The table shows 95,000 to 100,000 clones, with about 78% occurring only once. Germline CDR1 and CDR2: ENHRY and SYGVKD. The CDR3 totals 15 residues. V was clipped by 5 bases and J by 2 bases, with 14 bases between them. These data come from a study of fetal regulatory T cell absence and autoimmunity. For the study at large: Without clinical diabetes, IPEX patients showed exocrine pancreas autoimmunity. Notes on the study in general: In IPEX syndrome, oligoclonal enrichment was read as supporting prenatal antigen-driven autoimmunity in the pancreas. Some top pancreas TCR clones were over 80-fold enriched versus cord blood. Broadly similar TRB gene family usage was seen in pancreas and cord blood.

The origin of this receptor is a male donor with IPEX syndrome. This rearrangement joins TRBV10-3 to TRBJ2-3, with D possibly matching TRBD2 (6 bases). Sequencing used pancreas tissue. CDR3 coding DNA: TGTGCCATCAGTCCGGGACTCCTCCCCACAGATACGCAGTATTTT. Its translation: CAISPGLLPTDTQYF.